These 30 T cell receptor beta chains originate from one sample sequenced in a study of T cells in Graves' hyperthyroidism and ophthalmopathy. The CDR3 regions of TCR beta were amplified from RNA transcripts. An initial round of RT-PCR targeting the TCR CDR3 relied on the HTBI primer set. TCRdb recomputed calls from the multiplex PCR reads with MiXCR, one row per CDR3 protein. The sample has 600,000 to 650,000 distinct CDR3 sequences, 20% seen once. Sequencing was carried out using blood. The receptors were gathered from a man younger than 45 with Graves' ophthalmopathy.

The chain has TRBV27 and TRBJ2-1; D gene unclear. The CDR3 is made up of 16 amino acids. Germline V gives CDR1 MNHEY, CDR2 SMNVEV (reference sequence). With 5 bases removed from V and 0 bases from J, the gap between germline ends came to 14 bases. The CDR3 here is CASSPRPTVSYNEQFF. CDR3 nucleotide sequence: TGTGCCAGCAGTCCTAGACCTACCGTCTCCTACAATGAGCAGTTCTTC.

This clonotype came up once. V usage is TRBV20-1 and J usage is TRBJ2-1, with 14 bases identical to TRBD2. The CDR3 totals 20 residues. From germline, CDR1 is DFQATT and CDR2 SNEGSKA (reference sequence). With V trimmed by 7 bases and J by 4 bases, 21 bases remained unmatched. Here the CDR3 DNA reads TGCAGTGTGTCTACTCCCCCGGGACTAGCGGGAGAGTGGCTTTACAATGAGCAGTTCTTC. Translated: CSVSTPPGLAGEWLYNEQFF.

The table lists this clonotype with a few counts. The CDR3 loop is CASSPSSGQHYNEQFF. The CDR3 DNA follows: TGTGCCAGCTCACCTTCTAGCGGGCAACACTACAATGAGCAGTTCTTC. V and J are TRBV18 and TRBJ2-1, with 8 positions matching TRBD2. CDR1 KGHSH and CDR2 LQKENI come from the germline V gene. The V and J ends lost 3 bases and 3 bases, in that order; junction bases with no gene match: 7. This CDR3 comprises 16 residues. Complete variable domain (other parts from reference TRBV18 and TRBJ2-1): NAGVMQNPRHLVRRRGQEARLRCSPMKGHSHVYWYRQLPEEGLKFMVYLQKENIIDESGMPKERFSAEFPKEGPSILRIQQVVRGDSAAYFCASSPSSGQHYNEQFFGPGTRLTVL.

The chain has TRBV20-1 and TRBJ2-7; D might be TRBD1 or TRBD2, each matching 5 bases. The CDR3 sequence is 14 residues long. Trimming removed 6 bases from V and 4 bases from J, with 19 bases in between. The V gene's germline CDR1 is DFQATT and CDR2 SNEGSKA (reference sequence). In DNA form, the CDR3 reads TGCAGTGCACGGGACGGCGCATCGGGGTACGAGCAGTACTTC. Translation gives CSARDGASGYEQYF.

This clonotype has just a few counts. The chain links TRBV5-5 to TRBJ2-3; D gene unclear. V lost 0 bases, J lost 2 bases, and 7 bases lay in between. The germline gives CDR1 SGHKS, CDR2 YYEKEE (reference sequence). This CDR3 comprises 14 residues. CDR3 nucleotide sequence: TGTGCCAGCAGCTTGGAGGGTCCCACAGATACGCAGTATTTT. Translation: CASSLEGPTDTQYF.

In its sample, this clonotype was seen many times. The chain employs TRBV7-9 and TRBJ2-7; no clear D gene. Trimming left V 0 bases short and J 5 bases short, with 2 bases between. Germline values: CDR1 SEHNR, CDR2 FQNEAQ (reference sequence). This CDR3 is built from 11 residues. CDR3 sequence reads: CASSLANEQYF. CDR3 coding DNA: TGTGCCAGCAGCTTAGCAAACGAGCAGTACTTC.

This clonotype came up many times. V and J are TRBV6-1 and TRBJ1-1; D unclear. Germline V gene lookup returns CDR1 MNHNS and CDR2 SASEGT. The CDR3 runs 15 residues. V lost 5 bases to trimming and J lost 2 bases, with 15 bases between them. DNA of the CDR3: TGTGCCAGCAGTCCACTGGCGGCACGAAACACTGAAGCTTTCTTT. Protein: CASSPLAARNTEAFF.

This clonotype has a count of ten or more. V usage is TRBV28 and J usage is TRBJ1-1; 9 bases agree with TRBD1. This CDR3 spans 14 amino acids. V was pared by 5 bases and J by 3 bases, with 4 bases of the junction left unmatched. CDR1 and CDR2 (germline): MDHEN, SYDVKM. CDR3 sequence: CASSLQGAYTEAFF. The CDR3, as DNA: TGTGCCAGCAGTCTACAGGGGGCGTACACTGAAGCTTTCTTT.

The chain combines TRBV7-9 with TRBJ2-3; possibly TRBD2 for D (5 bases). The length of the CDR3 is 18 residues. The germline V gene encodes CDR1 SEHNR and CDR2 FQNEAQ (reference sequence). V was clipped by 4 bases and J by 1 base, with 21 bases between them. The CDR3 here is CASSSPPREIRGTDTQYF. The CDR3 coding sequence is TGTGCCAGCAGCTCACCTCCACGGGAAATTCGTGGCACAGATACGCAGTATTTT. The whole variable domain, filled in from reference TRBV7-9 and TRBJ2-3, reads DTGVSQNPRHKITKRGQNVTFRCDPISEHNRLYWYRQTLGQGPEFLTYFQNEAQLEKSRLLSDRFSAERPKGSFSTLEIQRTEQGDSAMYLCASSSPPREIRGTDTQYFGPGTRLTVL.

This sequence joins TRBV29-1 and TRBJ2-1, with D perhaps given as TRBD1 or TRBD2 (5 bases each). Trimming pared 4 bases from V and 5 bases from J, leaving 9 bases between. CDR1 is SQVTM and CDR2 is ANQGSEA in the germline V gene. The CDR3 sequence is 12 residues long. CDR3 region: CSVGDLNNEQFF. The CDR3 coding sequence is TGCAGCGTTGGGGACCTAAACAATGAGCAGTTCTTC.

V is TRBV7-9 and J is TRBJ2-2; D is uncertain. Germline assignment: CDR1 SEHNR and CDR2 FQNEAQ (reference sequence). This CDR3 spans 13 amino acids. V lost 5 bases to trimming and J lost 6 bases, with 10 bases between them. This chain's CDR3 is CASSHELAGELFF. CDR3 DNA sequence: TGTGCCAGCAGCCACGAATTGGCCGGGGAGCTGTTTTTT.

J is TRBJ1-5 and V is TRBV7-2; no firm D call. CDR1 and CDR2 (germline): SGHTA, FQGNSA. The length of the CDR3 is 16 residues. The V end lost 5 bases, the J end lost 7 bases, and 21 bases lay between the germline ends. The CDR3 reads CASSPHARSNGQPQHF. The CDR3 DNA reads TGTGCCAGCAGCCCGCACGCTCGTTCAAATGGCCAGCCCCAGCATTTT.

This clonotype was detected a few times. The gene calls are TRBV6-2 or TRBV6-3 and TRBJ1-1; the D gene is possibly TRBD1 (5 bases). The V end lost 0 bases, the J end lost 3 bases, and 11 bases lay between the germline ends. Germline V lookup: CDR1 MNHEY, CDR2 SVGEGT. The CDR3 has 15 amino acids. CDR3 sequence: CASSYSAGMYTEAFF. DNA for the CDR3: TGTGCCAGCAGTTACTCGGCAGGGATGTACACTGAAGCTTTCTTT.

This clonotype was counted ten times or more. The chain recombines TRBV12-3 or TRBV12-4 with TRBJ1-2; D unclear. V lost 3 bases and J lost 8, with 13 bases in between. CDR3 size: 13 residues. In DNA form, the CDR3 reads TGTGCCAGCAGTTTCGCGGGGAGCGGCGGCTACACCTTC. Its protein product is CASSFAGSGGYTF.

This clonotype occurred a few times. J is TRBJ1-5 and V is TRBV20-1; possibly TRBD1 for D (6 bases). The CDR3 has 14 amino acids. V lost 0 bases and J lost 8, with 14 bases in between. CDR1 is DFQATT and CDR2 is SNEGSKA in the germline V gene (reference sequence). The CDR3 DNA reads TGCAGTGCTAGAGAGTCGGCCAACAGGGAGCCCCAGCATTTT. This codes for CSARESANREPQHF.

This clonotype has just a few counts. The chain has TRBV4-1 and TRBJ2-5; D could derive from TRBD1 or TRBD2 (6 bases each). The CDR3 contains 14 residues. Germline V gives CDR1 MGHRA, CDR2 YSYEKL. Trimming stripped 5 bases from V and 2 bases from J, with 12 bases between. CDR3 nucleotide sequence: TGCGCCAGCAGCAGGGGGACTCTTCAAGAGACCCAGTACTTC. Its protein is CASSRGTLQETQYF.

This clonotype was observed at least ten times. V is TRBV6-5 and J is TRBJ1-1; a possible D gene is TRBD1 (6 bases). Germline CDR1 MNHEY, CDR2 SVGAGI. V was cut by 0 bases and J by 9 bases, with 14 bases left in between. The CDR3 runs to 14 residues. The CDR3 sequence is CASSYSGPGAKAFF. The CDR3 region has the DNA TGTGCCAGCAGTTACTCGGGGCCAGGGGCCAAAGCTTTCTTT.

This clonotype appeared a few times. The chain employs TRBV28 and TRBJ2-7, with D possibly being TRBD2 (6 bases). Trimming took off 2 bases at V and 2 bases at J, with 16 bases between the two ends. Germline V gene lookup returns CDR1 MDHEN and CDR2 SYDVKM. The CDR3 is 16 amino acids. This chain's CDR3 is CASSLGGSGRPYEQYF. The CDR3 DNA follows: TGTGCCAGCAGTTTAGGGGGGTCGGGGCGCCCCTACGAGCAGTACTTC.

This clonotype was recorded a few times. This rearrangement joins TRBV6-5 to TRBJ2-7; the D gene could be TRBD1 or TRBD2 (5 bases each). Trimming took off 2 bases at V and 4 bases at J, with 12 bases between the two ends. The germline V gene has CDR1 MNHEY and CDR2 SVGAGI. CDR3 length: 14 residues. Here the CDR3 reads CASSYKGSSYEQYF. CDR3 coding DNA: TGTGCCAGCAGTTACAAGGGGAGCTCTTACGAGCAGTACTTC.

This chain connects TRBV19 to TRBJ1-6, with 8 bases matching TRBD1. This CDR3 has 13 amino acids. From germline, CDR1 is LNHDA and CDR2 SQIVND (reference sequence). With 10 bases clipped from V and 5 bases from J, the junction kept 4 bases outside the gene matches. CDR3 region: CATADRDNSPLHF. CDR3 bases: TGTGCCACCGCGGACAGGGATAATTCACCCCTCCACTTT.

This clonotype was seen many times. The V and J genes are TRBV6-1 and TRBJ1-4; TRBD1 matches at 9 bases. The ends lost 5 bases at V and 8 bases at J; junction bases unmatched: 9. The CDR3 runs to 15 residues. The germline gives CDR1 MNHNS, CDR2 SASEGT. CDR3 DNA sequence: TGTGCCAGCAGTTTCCTCCGGGACAGGGTCGAAAAACTGTTTTTT. Protein: CASSFLRDRVEKLFF.

To note about this clonotype: Since a much larger clone is just one base distant, this may be a read error. V usage is TRBV28 and J usage is TRBJ2-7; 7 positions match TRBD2. The CDR3 totals 15 residues. Germline lookup yields CDR1 MDHEN and CDR2 SYDVKM. CDR3 sequence (DNA): TGTGCCAGCAGGGAGATGGGAGGGAGCTCCTGCGAGCAGTACTTC. Protein product: CASREMGGSSCEQYF.

V is TRBV13 and J is TRBJ2-7; possibly TRBD2 for D (5 bases). This CDR3 contains 14 residues. Germline V gene lookup returns CDR1 PRHDT and CDR2 FYEKMQ (reference sequence). Trimming removed 4 bases at V and 7 bases at J, with 17 bases between. The CDR3 DNA follows: TGTGCCAGCAGCTCCCCTCGGACTGGCCCGGAGCAGTACTTC. Protein sequence: CASSSPRTGPEQYF.

This clonotype has only a few counts. V and J are TRBV9 and TRBJ2-2, with D unclear. The CDR3 covers 16 residues. CDR1 and CDR2 (germline): SGDLS, YYNGEE. V lost 0 bases, J lost 0 bases, and 9 bases lay in between. DNA of the CDR3: TGTGCCAGCAGCGTAGCTGCCAGGTCGAACACCGGGGAGCTGTTTTTT. Amino acid sequence: CASSVAARSNTGELFF.

This chain joins TRBV27 and TRBJ1-1, with D perhaps TRBD1 (6 bases). Trimming cost V 4 bases and J 4 bases, with 10 bases left between them. This CDR3 has 13 residues. CDR1 and CDR2 (germline): MNHEY, SMNVEV (reference sequence). Written as DNA, the CDR3 is TGTGCCAGCAGTTCCAGGGGTTCCACTGAAGCTTTCTTT. It encodes CASSSRGSTEAFF.

This clonotype was picked up one time. The rearrangement joins TRBV10-3 to TRBJ2-1; D may match TRBD1 or TRBD2 (5 bases each). There are 15 residues in the CDR3. Germline CDR1 ENHRY, CDR2 SYGVKD. Trimming removed 0 bases at V and 2 bases at J, with 8 bases between. The CDR3 spells CAISESRGPYNEQFF. The CDR3 DNA reads as TGTGCCATCAGTGAGTCGAGGGGCCCCTACAATGAGCAGTTCTTC.

V is TRBV28 and J is TRBJ2-5; TRBD1 agrees at 7 bases. V dropped 6 bases and J dropped 6; count of bases not matched to a gene: 10. Germline V CDR1 and CDR2: MDHEN, SYDVKM. The CDR3 runs 14 residues. Here the CDR3 reads CASSRTGPKQTQYF. CDR3 nucleotides: TGTGCCAGCAGCCGGACAGGTCCGAAGCAGACCCAGTACTTC.

V and J are TRBV6-1 and TRBJ1-2, with D maybe TRBD1 (6 bases). CDR1 and CDR2 (germline): MNHNS, SASEGT. The CDR3 is made up of 14 amino acids. V lost 7 bases to trimming and J lost 2 bases, with 14 bases between them. CDR3 sequence: CASTRRQGNYGYTF. The CDR3 nucleotides are TGTGCCAGCACCCGACGGCAGGGGAACTATGGCTACACCTTC.

This chain joins TRBV3-1 and TRBJ1-2; 9 positions match TRBD1. CDR1 is LGHDT and CDR2 is YNNKEL in the germline V gene (reference sequence). The CDR3 is made up of 16 amino acids. The J segment lost 5 bases and the V segment lost 4 bases, leaving 11 bases of the junction unmatched. The CDR3 sequence: CASSPTGGAFYYGYTF. The CDR3 DNA follows: TGTGCCAGCAGCCCCACAGGGGGCGCATTCTATTATGGCTACACCTTC.

This chain joins TRBV15 and TRBJ2-1, with 11 bases aligning to TRBD2. CDR1 LNHNV and CDR2 YYDKDF come from the germline V gene (reference sequence). This CDR3 has 15 residues. V dropped 5 bases and J dropped 4; count of bases not matched to a gene: 4. The CDR3 region has the DNA TGTGCCACCAGCCTACTAGCGGGAGTTTACAATGAGCAGTTCTTC. It is translated as CATSLLAGVYNEQFF.